The clone carrying this T cell receptor (beta chain) was observed many times. Its specificity is not known. Each CDR3 protein is one row after TCRdb ran MiXCR on the reads. The data show roughly 200,000 distinct CDR3 sequences, about 38% seen once. From germline, CDR1 is MDHEN and CDR2 SYDVKM. The CDR3 totals 15 residues. Trimming at V came to 3 bases and at J to 5 bases, leaving 9 bases not matched to a gene. These data originate in a study of T cell repertoires in cytomegalovirus infection. Regarding the study as a whole: Adding up the frequency of public TCR beta families identified people who carried CMV plus the relevant HLA.

The TCR was taken from a human donor in good health (CMV status not recorded). Some clones in this sample may be carry-over from other donors' samples. Sequenced here: CD8+ T cells from cultured PBMCs, sampled from culture after CMV antigen stimulation. The V call is TRBV28, the J call TRBJ1-1, with TRBD1 matching 7 bases. The CDR3 DNA reads TGTGCCAGCAGTTTTACAGGGGCGGGGGGGACTGAAGCTTTCTTT. Residues: CASSFTGAGGTEAFF.